This T cell receptor beta chain came from a study of neurological immune-mediated disorders. This clonotype has at least ten counts. The J segment lost 8 bases and the V segment lost 4 bases, leaving 7 bases of the junction unmatched. This CDR3 spans 13 amino acids. Looked up from germline, CDR1 is SGHRS and CDR2 is YFSETQ. TCRdb reprocessed the 5' RACE reads with MiXCR, giving one entry per CDR3 protein. This sample has 60,000 to 70,000 distinct CDR3 sequences, with more than 4.5% found just once. This receptor was identified in a human donor with multiple sclerosis. The donor label of this sample is uncertain. Material for sequencing was PBMCs. The V call is TRBV5-1, the J call TRBJ1-2, with TRBD1 matching 8 bases. The CDR3 DNA sequence: TGCGCCAGCAGCGCCGGACAGGGAAGCGGCTACACCTTC. Amino acid sequence: CASSAGQGSGYTF.